A single sample is the source of the 9 T cell receptor beta chains below, sequenced in a study of blood T cell repertoires in COVID-19. TCRdb's table, derived via immunoSEQ multiplex PCR, lists solely in-frame clones and lacks some. The sample has more than 300,000 clones, around 89% seen once; the top ten hold 0.8% to 1.3%. What was sequenced was peripheral blood. The origin of the receptors is a woman aged 40-49 years with COVID-19, enrolled during active disease.

The chain has TRBV4-2 and TRBJ1-4; tentative D call: TRBD1 (6 bases). The CDR3 totals 13 residues. V was cut by 3 bases and J by 7 bases, with 9 bases left in between. Germline V gene sequence: CDR1 LGHNA, CDR2 YNFKEQ. In nucleotides, the CDR3 is TGTGCCAGCAGCCAGAGGGGGACTGAAAAACTGTTTTTT. It codes for CASSQRGTEKLFF.

The V call is TRBV19, the J call TRBJ2-2; the D gene is possibly TRBD2 (5 bases). The V gene's germline CDR1 is LNHDA and CDR2 SQIVND (reference sequence). This CDR3 region has 15 residues. Trimming removed 1 base at V and 0 bases at J, with 6 bases between. For the CDR3, the DNA is TGTGCCAGTAGTATAGCGGGGTCGAACACCGGGGAGCTGTTTTTT. Protein product: CASSIAGSNTGELFF.

V gene TRBV12-3 or TRBV12-4 combines with J gene TRBJ2-1; TRBD1 agrees at 8 bases. The CDR3 is 13 residues long. Trimming at V came to 3 bases and at J to 8 bases, leaving 3 bases not matched to a gene. This chain's CDR3 is CASSFRGQDEQFF. DNA for the CDR3: TGTGCCAGCAGTTTCAGGGGGCAGGATGAGCAGTTCTTC.

This clone occurred a few times. The gene calls are TRBV27 and TRBJ1-6, with a weak D call TRBD1 (5 bases). Per germline, CDR1 MNHEY and CDR2 SMNVEV (reference sequence). This CDR3 comprises 17 residues. V lost 7 bases and J lost 4, with 20 bases in between. Written as DNA, the CDR3 is TGTGCCAGCACGGTCGGGGGAGTGGTGGAATATAATTCACCCCTCCACTTT. Protein sequence: CASTVGGVVEYNSPLHF.

This clone showed up just once. This sequence joins TRBV6-2 or TRBV6-3 and TRBJ1-5, with TRBD1 matching 9 bases. The junction had 5 bases not matched to a gene; V was cut back by 4 bases and J by 4 bases. This CDR3 spans 15 amino acids. Germline V gene lookup returns CDR1 MNHEY and CDR2 SVGEGT. The CDR3 here is CASSWGTGTNQPQHF. The DNA of the CDR3 is TGTGCCAGCAGTTGGGGGACAGGGACAAATCAGCCCCAGCATTTT.

In this sample, this clone turned up once. The chain employs TRBV15 and TRBJ1-2, with TRBD1 identical over 8 bases. Germline CDR1 reads LNHNV; CDR2 reads YYDKDF (reference sequence). V shed 10 bases, J shed 7 bases, and the junction held 14 bases outside the gene matches. The CDR3 is 14 residues long. The CDR3: CAIQGDRHATGYTF. Written as DNA, the CDR3 is TGTGCCATTCAGGGGGACAGGCACGCTACTGGCTACACCTTC.

The chain combines TRBV5-1 with TRBJ2-3; 11 bases line up with TRBD2. The length of the CDR3 is 16 residues. Germline assignment: CDR1 SGHRS and CDR2 YFSETQ. Trimming removed 5 bases from V and 3 bases from J; junction bases left unmatched: 8. CDR3 in DNA: TGCGCCAGCAGTTATACTAGCGGGAGAGGTACAGATACGCAGTATTTT. Protein: CASSYTSGRGTDTQYF.

This chain connects TRBV29-1 to TRBJ2-1; the D gene is possibly TRBD2 (6 bases). With 3 bases removed from V and 6 bases from J, the gap between germline ends came to 15 bases. Germline V gene lookup returns CDR1 SQVTM and CDR2 ANQGSEA. The CDR3 loop spans 14 amino acids. The CDR3 protein is CSVDRSGVGNEQFF. The CDR3 DNA follows: TGCAGCGTTGATCGGTCGGGAGTAGGCAATGAGCAGTTCTTC.

V is TRBV11-2 and J is TRBJ2-3, with 7 bases identical to TRBD2. Germline CDR1 and CDR2: SGHAT and FQNNGV. The CDR3 length is 15 residues. The ends lost 4 bases at V and 0 bases at J; junction bases unmatched: 4. The CDR3 DNA follows: TGTGCCAGCAGCTCACTAGCGTTTAGCACAGATACGCAGTATTTT. This gives the protein CASSSLAFSTDTQYF.